One and the same sample provided the 23 T cell receptor beta chains below, sequenced in a study of blood T cell repertoires in COVID-19. Generated by immunoSEQ multiplex PCR, the TCRdb table keeps only in-frame clones and is missing some. The profile covers some 56,000 clones, with 82% appearing a single time and 9.5% to 13% taken by the ten largest. Sequenced input: peripheral blood. Receptors originate from a man aged 80 or over with COVID-19, enrolled during active disease.

The rearrangement uses TRBV7-2 and TRBJ2-3; the match to TRBD2 covers 7 bases. The germline CDR1 and CDR2 sequences are SGHTA and FQGNSA. CDR3 length: 16 amino acids. Trimming at V came to 5 bases and at J to 7 bases, leaving 15 bases not matched to a gene. CDR3 nucleotide sequence: TGTGCCAGCAGCCCACAAGTAAGGGAGGGCCTGAATACGCAGTATTTT. Translating it yields CASSPQVREGLNTQYF. Full variable domain (rest looked up from reference TRBV7-2 and TRBJ2-3): GAGVSQSPSNKVTEKGKDVELRCDPISGHTALYWYRQSLGQGLEFLIYFQGNSAPDKSGLPSDRFSAERTGGSVSTLTIQRTQQEDSAVYLCASSPQVREGLNTQYFGPGTRLTVL.

This rearrangement joins TRBV6-2 or TRBV6-3 to TRBJ1-5, with a tentative D call TRBD1 (5 bases). The V and J ends lost 2 bases and 7 bases respectively, with 9 bases between them. The CDR3 is 13 amino acids. CDR1 MNHEY and CDR2 SVGEGT come from the germline V gene. The CDR3 nucleotides are TGTGCCAGCAGTTACCAGGGCAGGCAGCCCCAGCATTTT. Its protein product is CASSYQGRQPQHF.

This chain uses TRBV19 with TRBJ2-3, with 8 bases aligning to TRBD1. J lost 2 bases, V lost 6 bases, and 4 bases had no gene match. CDR3 length: 14 residues. Looked up from germline, CDR1 is LNHDA and CDR2 is SQIVND (reference sequence). The DNA of the CDR3 is TGTGCCAGTAGGACAGGGGTCTCCACAGATACGCAGTATTTT. This codes for CASRTGVSTDTQYF. The variable domain in full, completed from reference TRBV19 and TRBJ2-3, reads DGGITQSPKYLFRKEGQNVTLSCEQNLNHDAMYWYRQDPGQGLRLIYYSQIVNDFQKGDIAEGYSVSREKKESFPLTVTSAQKNPTAFYLCASRTGVSTDTQYFGPGTRLTVL.

The gene calls are TRBV29-1 and TRBJ1-4; maybe TRBD1 (5 bases). Germline values: CDR1 SQVTM, CDR2 ANQGSEA. V lost 3 bases and J 7 bases, leaving 12 bases between the germline ends. The CDR3 has 13 amino acids. In DNA form, the CDR3 reads TGCAGCGTTGACGGGGGGTTGGGTGAAAAACTGTTTTTT. Encoded protein: CSVDGGLGEKLFF.

The V gene is TRBV9, the J gene TRBJ2-1; 7 positions match TRBD2. Germline loops: CDR1 SGDLS, CDR2 YYNGEE. The CDR3 contains 15 residues. With 2 bases clipped from V and 5 bases from J, the junction kept 7 bases outside the gene matches. The CDR3 region is CASSVSGRAHNEQFF. In nucleotides, the CDR3 is TGTGCCAGCAGCGTTAGTGGGAGGGCCCACAATGAGCAGTTCTTC.

This clone has a single count. The genes are TRBV5-1 and TRBJ1-2, with 11 bases lining up with TRBD1. Trimming cost V 5 bases and J 5 bases; bases outside gene matches: 20. Per germline, CDR1 SGHRS and CDR2 YFSETQ. The CDR3 totals 19 residues. In nucleotides, the CDR3 is TGCGCCAGCAGGTTCACCCCCGGGACAGGGGGTCAAGAAGGGTATGGCTACACCTTC. Its protein is CASRFTPGTGGQEGYGYTF.

The chain uses TRBV18 and TRBJ2-1, with 7 bases identical to TRBD2. The CDR3 has 15 residues. In germline, CDR1 is KGHSH, CDR2 LQKENI. The V and J ends lost 4 bases and 8 bases, in that order; junction bases with no gene match: 11. The CDR3 reads CASSRGAGLPDEQFF. The CDR3 nucleotides read TGTGCCAGCTCACGAGGAGCGGGACTCCCTGATGAGCAGTTCTTC. Using reference TRBV18 and TRBJ2-1 for the parts outside the CDR3, the full variable domain is NAGVMQNPRHLVRRRGQEARLRCSPMKGHSHVYWYRQLPEEGLKFMVYLQKENIIDESGMPKERFSAEFPKEGPSILRIQQVVRGDSAAYFCASSRGAGLPDEQFFGPGTRLTVL.

The chain recombines TRBV18 with TRBJ2-1; D is uncertain. Germline CDR1 KGHSH, CDR2 LQKENI. CDR3 length: 14 residues. The V end lost 3 bases, the J end lost 4 bases, and 10 bases lay between the germline ends. The CDR3 is CASSPSAGYNEQFF. In nucleotides, the CDR3 is TGTGCCAGCTCACCTTCGGCAGGTTACAATGAGCAGTTCTTC.

The chain carries TRBV30 and TRBJ2-2, with TRBD2 identical over 12 bases. J lost 1 base, V lost 0 bases, and 3 bases had no gene match. The V gene's germline CDR1 is GTSNPN and CDR2 SVGIG (reference sequence). The CDR3 runs 17 residues. The CDR3 reads CAWSVGLAGLNTGELFF. The CDR3 nucleotides are TGTGCCTGGAGTGTAGGACTAGCGGGGTTGAACACCGGGGAGCTGTTTTTT.

The genes are TRBV23-1 and TRBJ2-4; a possible D gene is TRBD2 (5 bases). TRBV23-1 is an open reading frame, and its role is uncertain. CDR3 length: 15 amino acids. Trimming pared 4 bases from V and 4 bases from J, leaving 14 bases between. The DNA for the CDR3 is TGCGCCAGCAGTCGCCCGGGGATATTAAAAAACATTCAGTACTTC. Its protein is CASSRPGILKNIQYF.

The V call is TRBV25-1, the J call TRBJ2-3; 11 bases match TRBD1. This CDR3 is 16 amino acids long. From germline, CDR1 is MGHDK and CDR2 SYGVNS. V shed 6 bases, J shed 5 bases, and the junction held 10 bases outside the gene matches. CDR3 in amino acids: CASRVGDRGYLDTQYF. DNA of the CDR3: TGTGCCAGCAGGGTGGGGGACAGGGGGTATTTAGATACGCAGTATTTT.

The chain uses TRBV29-1 and TRBJ2-6; TRBD1 matches at 8 bases. From germline, CDR1 is SQVTM and CDR2 ANQGSEA. V lost 4 bases, J lost 2 bases, and 1 base stayed unmatched. The CDR3 contains 14 residues. The CDR3 DNA sequence: TGCAGCGTTGCGGACAGGGCTGGGGCCAACGTCCTGACTTTC. It specifies CSVADRAGANVLTF.

Only one count was recorded for this clone. V gene TRBV19 combines with J gene TRBJ2-1; 9 bases are shared with TRBD2. The trim removed 11 bases at V and 7 bases at J, leaving 9 bases unmatched. CDR3 size: 13 residues. Germline V gives CDR1 LNHDA, CDR2 SQIVND (reference sequence). This chain's CDR3 is CAVAGEIRNEQFF. The CDR3 bases are TGTGCCGTAGCGGGAGAGATAAGGAATGAGCAGTTCTTC.

The V and J genes are TRBV7-2 and TRBJ2-5; tentative D call: TRBD1 (6 bases). The CDR3 is made up of 11 amino acids. Trimming shortened V by 6 bases and J by 5 bases, and 7 bases separated the two germline ends. Germline V lookup: CDR1 SGHTA, CDR2 FQGNSA. CDR3 DNA sequence: TGTGCCAGCAGTCAGGGGGAGACCCAGTACTTC. This codes for CASSQGETQYF.

The chain joins TRBV7-9 to TRBJ1-4; 11 bases fit TRBD1. The trim removed 6 bases at V and 7 bases at J, leaving 4 bases unmatched. The CDR3 spans 14 residues. In germline, CDR1 is SEHNR, CDR2 FQNEAQ (reference sequence). Here the CDR3 reads CASSRDRGAEKLFF. The DNA of the CDR3 is TGTGCCAGCAGTCGGGACAGGGGGGCTGAAAAACTGTTTTTT.

V gene TRBV7-2 combines with J gene TRBJ1-2, with a tentative D call TRBD1 (6 bases). The CDR3 is 15 residues long. V was clipped by 3 bases and J by 5 bases, with 16 bases between them. Germline V gene lookup returns CDR1 SGHTA and CDR2 FQGNSA. The CDR3 spells CASSFVAGAGYGYTF. For the CDR3, the DNA is TGTGCCAGCAGCTTTGTGGCGGGGGCGGGTTATGGCTACACCTTC.

DNA of the CDR3: TGTGCCAGCAGCTTAGGTGGACTAGAAGAGACCCAGTACTTC. Its translation is CASSLGGLEETQYF. This chain links TRBV7-8 with TRBJ2-5; 7 nucleotides line up with TRBD2. The CDR3 length is 14 residues. The germline CDR1 and CDR2 sequences are SGHVS and FQNEAQ. The ends lost 1 base at V and 3 bases at J; junction bases unmatched: 2.

This chain joins TRBV12-3 or TRBV12-4 and TRBJ1-3; 7 bases are a match to TRBD1. The trim removed 6 bases at V and 5 bases at J, leaving 4 bases unmatched. CDR3 length equals 13 residues. The CDR3 DNA follows: TGTGCCAGCAGCCACAGGGGAAGAAACACCATATATTTT. It encodes CASSHRGRNTIYF.

The DNA for the CDR3 is TGTGCCAGCAGTTACCGGGCGGGGGGTATTACAGATACGCAGTATTTT. The encoded protein is CASSYRAGGITDTQYF. The V call is TRBV6-2 or TRBV6-3, the J call TRBJ2-3; TRBD2 matches at 8 bases. Germline V gives CDR1 MNHEY, CDR2 SVGEGT. V lost 2 bases to trimming and J lost 3 bases; unmatched junction nucleotides: 7. The CDR3 covers 16 residues.

This clone was observed a single time. The chain links TRBV7-6 to TRBJ1-3; tentatively, D is TRBD1 (5 bases). The germline CDR1 and CDR2 sequences are SGHVS and FNYEAQ. This CDR3 has 15 amino acids. V gave up 1 base and J gave up 7 bases, with 14 bases separating them. The CDR3, as DNA: TGTGCCAGCAGCTTAGGGGGCCGGCTCGGGAACACCATATATTTT. It is translated as CASSLGGRLGNTIYF. The full variable domain, completed using reference TRBV7-6 and TRBJ1-3, is GAGVSQSPRYKVTKRGQDVALRCDPISGHVSLYWYRQALGQGPEFLTYFNYEAQQDKSGLPNDRFSAERPEGSISTLTIQRTEQRDSAMYRCASSLGGRLGNTIYFGEGSWLTVV.

This chain links TRBV4-1 with TRBJ2-6; D may be TRBD2 (7 bases). V dropped 4 bases and J dropped 0 bases, with 13 bases sitting between them. The CDR3 totals 17 residues. Germline V lookup: CDR1 MGHRA, CDR2 YSYEKL. The CDR3 coding sequence is TGCGCCAGCAGCCTGGGGGGGCAGAGCTCTGGGGCCAACGTCCTGACTTTC. Its translation: CASSLGGQSSGANVLTF.

This clone was seen a handful of times. The chain uses TRBV20-1 and TRBJ1-4; 7 bases fit TRBD1. Germline V gives CDR1 DFQATT, CDR2 SNEGSKA (reference sequence). This CDR3 is 15 amino acids long. Trimming at V came to 3 bases and at J to 0 bases, leaving 4 bases not matched to a gene. CDR3 DNA: TGCAGTGCTAGTAGGACAGGCTCAACTAATGAAAAACTGTTTTTT. This gives the protein CSASRTGSTNEKLFF.

The chain combines TRBV20-1 with TRBJ1-1; D unclear. The CDR3 consists of 11 residues. The germline CDR1 and CDR2 sequences are DFQATT and SNEGSKA (reference sequence). V lost 0 bases, J lost 6 bases, and 5 bases lay in between. The CDR3 protein is CSARDLPEAFF. DNA of the CDR3: TGCAGTGCTAGAGATCTCCCTGAAGCTTTCTTT.